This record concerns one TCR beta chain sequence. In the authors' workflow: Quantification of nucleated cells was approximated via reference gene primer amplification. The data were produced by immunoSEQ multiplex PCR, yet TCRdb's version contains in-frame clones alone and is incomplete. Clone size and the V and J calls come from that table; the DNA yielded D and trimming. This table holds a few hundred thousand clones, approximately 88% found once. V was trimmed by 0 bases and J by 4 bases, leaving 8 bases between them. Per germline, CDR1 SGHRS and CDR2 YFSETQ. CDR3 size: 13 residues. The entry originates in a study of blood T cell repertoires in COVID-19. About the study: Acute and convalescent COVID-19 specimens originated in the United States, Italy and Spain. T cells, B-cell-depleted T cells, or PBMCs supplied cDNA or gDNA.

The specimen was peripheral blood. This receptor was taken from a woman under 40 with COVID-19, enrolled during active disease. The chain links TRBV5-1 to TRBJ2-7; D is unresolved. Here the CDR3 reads CASSLGVLYEQYF. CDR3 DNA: TGCGCCAGCAGCTTGGGCGTCCTGTACGAGCAGTACTTC.